The 2 T cell receptor beta chains reported below all come from one sample, sequenced in a study of Tregs in tolerant kidney transplant recipients. Recipients received nonmyeloablative bone marrow transplants from related graft donors, with transient mixed chimerism. Clones were sequenced by immunoSEQ multiplex PCR, and TCRdb holds only the in-frame ones, with some missing. The sample comprises approximately 60,000 clones, about 89% of which are singletons, and about 3.8% rests with the top ten. The specimen was CD4+ T cells from blood (PBMCs), collected 6 months after the transplant. These receptors were obtained from a human patient who received a combined kidney and bone marrow transplant. T cells may partly derive from the graft donor.

The genes are TRBV29-1 and TRBJ2-5, with 9 bases identical to TRBD1. V was clipped by 5 bases and J by 4 bases; unmatched bases: 8. This CDR3 is 14 amino acids long. The germline gives CDR1 SQVTM, CDR2 ANQGSEA. The CDR3 DNA follows: TGCAGCGTTTTTACAGGGGGCGGTGGAGAGACCCAGTACTTC. Translated: CSVFTGGGGETQYF.

This clone was counted only a few times. The rearrangement uses TRBV6-1 and TRBJ2-2, with a tentative D call TRBD1 (6 bases). Trimming took 6 bases from V and 4 from J, leaving 15 bases between them. Germline-derived CDR1 and CDR2 are MNHNS and SASEGT. The CDR3 covers 15 residues. In DNA, the CDR3 is TGTGCCAGCAGCCTAGACAGGCCCACCACCGGGGAGCTGTTTTTT. This sequence encodes CASSLDRPTTGELFF.